This T cell receptor beta chain was found in a study of blood T cell repertoires in COVID-19. For the study at large: Italy, Spain and the United States were the sources of the convalescent and acute COVID-19 samples. PBMCs, B-cell-depleted T cells, or T cells provided the cDNA or gDNA that made up the material.

Germline-derived CDR1 and CDR2 are MNHEY and SVGAGI. J lost 5 bases, V lost 3 bases, and 10 bases had no gene match. This CDR3 is 16 amino acids long. TCRdb's table, derived via immunoSEQ multiplex PCR, lists solely in-frame clones and lacks some. The top ten clones hold about 1.3% of a sample with about 210,000 clones, around 92% of them seen once. Sample: peripheral blood. The chain combines TRBV6-5 with TRBJ2-1; 7 nucleotides align to TRBD2. This receptor was taken from a young man with acute or convalescent COVID-19. CDR3 nucleotides: TGTGCCAGCAGTTATTCCCGGACTAGGATGAACAATGAGCAGTTCTTC. As protein: CASSYSRTRMNNEQFF.